This T cell receptor (beta chain) was recorded in a study of T-cell memory formation after mild COVID-19. Points from the study as a whole: Those CD4+ clones that contracted were mainly in CM and EM (CD8+ ones in EMRA).

The 5'RACE method, run with constant-segment primers, produced TCR alpha and TCR beta cDNA libraries (carrying sample barcodes and UMIs). TCRdb recomputed calls from the 5' RACE reads with MiXCR, one row per CDR3 protein. Of tens of thousands of distinct CDR3 sequences in the sample, approximately 25% are singletons; the top ten hold roughly 39%. This clonotype was counted a few times. Its specificity is unknown. Germline CDR1 and CDR2: KGHDR and SFDVKD. V was pared by 6 bases and J by 4 bases, with 10 bases between. This CDR3 has 13 residues. The TCR sequence derives from a man younger than 35 who had mild COVID-19 (a few samples of this study predate the infection). Cell type and time point are not known. This chain connects TRBV24-1 to TRBJ2-3; no definite D call. What was sequenced was PBMCs or a T cell subset sorted from them (not recorded which). The DNA for the CDR3 is TGTGCCACCAGTCCCGGCGTGGCAGATACGCAGTATTTT. Its protein product is CATSPGVADTQYF.